The present TCR beta chain was sequenced within a study of T cells after posttransplantation cyclophosphamide. This related bone marrow graft donor gave peripheral blood on the day of marrow donation. The method was immunoSEQ multiplex PCR; TCRdb's version includes in-frame clones alone and lacks a portion of them. The profile shows over 20,000 clones, roughly 98% of them singletons. Note on this clone: Its antigen is unidentified.

Study-level results: Blood and skin or GI T cell repertoires showed limited TRB overlap.

Sequencing was carried out using naive CD8+ T cells sorted from PBMCs. The TCR sequence derives from a man in his forties in good health, CMV-negative, and a related stem cell transplant donor.

CDR3 sequence reads: CASKRSEALSGNTIYF. CDR3 DNA: TGTGCCAGCAAGAGGTCCGAAGCCCTCTCTGGAAACACCATATATTTT. The J gene is TRBJ1-3, the V gene TRBV2; D unclear. CDR1 SNHLY and CDR2 FYNNEI come from the germline V gene. Deletions cut 7 bases from V and 0 bases from J, with 16 bases between. This CDR3 has 16 residues. Based on the CDR3 plus reference TRBV2 and TRBJ1-3, the full variable domain is EPEVTQTPSHQVTQMGQEVILRCVPISNHLYFYWYRQILGQKVEFLVSFYNNEISEKSEIFDDQFSVERPDGSNFTLKIRSTKLEDSAMYFCASKRSEALSGNTIYFGEGSWLTVV.